The rows below give T cell receptor beta chains drawn from one sample of a study of T-cell memory formation after mild COVID-19. TCRdb passed the 5' RACE reads through MiXCR, listing each CDR3 protein once. The repertoire holds about 350,000 distinct CDR3 sequences, with under 15% as singletons. Sequenced material: PBMCs or a T cell subset sorted from them (not recorded which). The receptors originated from a young man who had mild COVID-19 (a few samples of this study predate the infection). Cell type and time point are not known. Both conserved end residues are part of each CDR3. D genes are given only for firm matches. Clone size is stated in some rows and not others, as once, few, many or a class when expanded.

size,J,D,V,CDR3,DNA
NA,TRBJ2-5,TRBD2,TRBV7-9,CASSPLRSGVQETQYF,TGTGCCAGCAGCCCATTGAGGAGCGGGGTTCAAGAGACCCAGTACTTC
NA,TRBJ1-2,NA,TRBV10-3,CASLDPSGLNYGYTF,TGTGCCTCCCTCGACCCATCTGGATTAAACTATGGCTACACCTTC
many,TRBJ2-7,NA,TRBV5-1,CASSDGRDTRDYEQYF,TGCGCCAGCAGCGACGGACGGGACACTAGGGACTACGAGCAGTACTTC
few,TRBJ1-5,NA,TRBV10-2,CASSEIGHGQPQHF,TGCGCCAGCAGTGAGATCGGGCATGGGCAGCCCCAGCATTTT
NA,TRBJ2-7,TRBD1,TRBV12-3/TRBV12-4,CASSSPRTGFYEQYF,TGTGCCAGCAGTTCGCCCCGGACAGGTTTCTACGAGCAGTACTTC
NA,TRBJ2-2,TRBD2,TRBV2,CASSPSGGDTGELFF,TGTGCCAGCAGCCCCAGCGGGGGGGACACCGGGGAGCTGTTTTTT
many,TRBJ2-1,TRBD1,TRBV7-2,CASSFGTGGKQFF,TGTGCCAGCAGCTTCGGGACAGGGGGGAAGCAGTTCTTC
few,TRBJ1-5,NA,TRBV5-5,CASSKRDISNQPQHF,TGTGCCAGCAGCAAACGGGACATTAGCAATCAGCCCCAGCATTTT
few,TRBJ2-3,TRBD1,TRBV7-9,CASSLGRDSPPHF,TGTGCCAGCAGCTTAGGTCGGGACAGTCCTCCCCATTTT
NA,TRBJ2-2,NA,TRBV6-5,CASSYAQAGGELFF,TGTGCCAGCAGTTACGCCCAGGCAGGCGGGGAGCTGTTTTTT
NA,TRBJ2-6,NA,TRBV24-1,CATSDPSSGANVLTF,TGTGCCACCAGTGACCCGAGCTCTGGGGCCAACGTCCTGACTTTC
NA,TRBJ1-1,TRBD1,TRBV4-3,CASRHTGGGRAFF,TGCGCCAGCAGACATACAGGGGGAGGGCGAGCTTTCTTT
once,TRBJ1-1,NA,TRBV12-3/TRBV12-4,CASRNTGETGAFF,TGTGCCAGCAGGAACACGGGGGAAACTGGAGCTTTCTTT
many,TRBJ2-7,TRBD1,TRBV10-3,CAISESGQGSYEQYF,TGTGCCATCAGTGAGTCGGGACAGGGGAGCTACGAGCAGTACTTC
few,TRBJ2-2,TRBD2,TRBV4-1,CASSPYSGGLFANTGELFF,TGCGCCAGCAGCCCATATAGCGGGGGGCTCTTCGCGAACACCGGGGAGCTGTTTTTT
many,TRBJ2-7,NA,TRBV4-1,CASSQDRNGPYEQYF,TGCGCCAGCAGCCAAGATCGGAACGGCCCCTACGAGCAGTACTTC
few,TRBJ1-6,NA,TRBV20-1,CSAPQSGLVASPLHF,TGCAGTGCTCCACAAAGCGGGTTGGTCGCCTCACCCCTCCACTTT
few,TRBJ1-2,NA,TRBV6-5,CASSSRGLHGYTF,TGTGCCAGCAGTTCTCGTGGATTACATGGCTACACCTTC
few,TRBJ2-7,TRBD1,TRBV24-1,CATSDQGPRTGRNEQYF,TGTGCCACCAGTGATCAGGGACCGAGGACAGGTCGTAACGAGCAGTACTTC
few,TRBJ1-2,NA,TRBV4-2,CASSQIAYQGGGYTF,TGTGCCAGCAGCCAAATCGCCTACCAAGGGGGTGGCTACACCTTC
NA,TRBJ2-1,NA,TRBV20-1,CSAIAPRPQRYNEQFF,TGCAGTGCTATCGCCCCGAGGCCACAACGGTACAATGAGCAGTTCTTC
few,TRBJ2-1,TRBD2,TRBV27,CASQRWWGGSYNEQFF,TGTGCCAGCCAAAGGTGGTGGGGGGGCTCCTACAATGAGCAGTTCTTC
NA,TRBJ1-2,NA,TRBV5-5,CASSLSGLTGYTF,TGTGCCAGCAGCTTGTCCGGACTAACTGGCTACACCTTC
NA,TRBJ1-2,NA,TRBV20-1,CSARVLGARGYTF,TGCAGTGCTAGAGTTTTGGGGGCGCGCGGCTACACCTTC
NA,TRBJ1-2,TRBD1,TRBV6-1,CASIPPGQNYGYTF,TGTGCCAGCATCCCACCGGGACAGAACTATGGCTACACCTTC